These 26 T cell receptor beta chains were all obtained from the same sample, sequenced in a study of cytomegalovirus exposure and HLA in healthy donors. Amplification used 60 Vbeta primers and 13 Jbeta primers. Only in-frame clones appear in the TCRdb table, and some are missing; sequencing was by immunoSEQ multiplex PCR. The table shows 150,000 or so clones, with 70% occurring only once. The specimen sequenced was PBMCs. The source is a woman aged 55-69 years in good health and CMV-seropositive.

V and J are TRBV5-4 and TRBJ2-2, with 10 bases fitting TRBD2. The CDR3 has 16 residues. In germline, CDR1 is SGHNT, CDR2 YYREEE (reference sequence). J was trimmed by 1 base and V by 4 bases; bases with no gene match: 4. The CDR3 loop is CASSPIAGGNTGELFF. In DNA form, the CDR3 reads TGTGCCAGCAGCCCGATAGCGGGAGGGAACACCGGGGAGCTGTTTTTT.

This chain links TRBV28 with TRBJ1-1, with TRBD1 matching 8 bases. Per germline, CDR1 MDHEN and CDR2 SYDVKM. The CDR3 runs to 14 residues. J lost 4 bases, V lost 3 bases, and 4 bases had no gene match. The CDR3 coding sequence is TGTGCCAGCAGTTTTGACAGGGGAACCACTGAAGCTTTCTTT. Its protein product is CASSFDRGTTEAFF.

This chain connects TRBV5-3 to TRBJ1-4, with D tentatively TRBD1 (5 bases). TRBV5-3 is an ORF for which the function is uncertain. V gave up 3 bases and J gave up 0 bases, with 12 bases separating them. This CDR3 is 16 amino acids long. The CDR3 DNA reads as TGTGCCAGAAGCTCTCCGACAGTCGCAACTAATGAAAAACTGTTTTTT. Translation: CARSSPTVATNEKLFF.

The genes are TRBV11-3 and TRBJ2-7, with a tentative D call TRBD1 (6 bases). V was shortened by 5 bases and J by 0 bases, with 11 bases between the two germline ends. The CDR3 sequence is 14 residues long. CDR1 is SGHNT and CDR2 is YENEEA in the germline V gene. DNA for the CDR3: TGTGCCAGCAGCCCCAGGGGTACCTCCTACGAGCAGTACTTC. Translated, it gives CASSPRGTSYEQYF.

In DNA, the CDR3 is TGTGCCAGCAGCACCTATAACGGCGAGCAGTACTTC. Its protein product is CASSTYNGEQYF. This chain joins TRBV7-2 and TRBJ2-7; D call uncertain. The ends were cut back, 5 bases at V and 6 bases at J, with 11 bases in the middle. The CDR3 is 12 amino acids. Germline V gives CDR1 SGHTA, CDR2 FQGNSA.

The CDR3 nucleotides are TGTGCCATCCGAACAGGGGCCGGTGAAGCTTTCTTT. Amino acid sequence: CAIRTGAGEAFF. The genes are TRBV10-3 and TRBJ1-1; 7 positions agree with TRBD1. Germline V gene sequence: CDR1 ENHRY, CDR2 SYGVKD. This CDR3 region has 12 residues. Unmatched junction bases numbered 7, after V lost 8 bases and J lost 7 bases.

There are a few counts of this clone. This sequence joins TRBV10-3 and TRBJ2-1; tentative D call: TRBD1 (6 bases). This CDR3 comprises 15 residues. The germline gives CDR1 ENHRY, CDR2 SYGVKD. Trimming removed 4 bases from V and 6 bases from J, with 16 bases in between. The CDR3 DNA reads TGTGCCATCAGTGGACAGGACACCTTTAGCAATGAGCAGTTCTTC. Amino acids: CAISGQDTFSNEQFF.

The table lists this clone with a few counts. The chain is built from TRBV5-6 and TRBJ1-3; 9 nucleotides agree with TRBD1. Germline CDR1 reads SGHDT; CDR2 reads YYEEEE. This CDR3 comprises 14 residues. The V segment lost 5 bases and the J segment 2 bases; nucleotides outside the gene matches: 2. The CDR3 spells CASRQGATGNTIYF. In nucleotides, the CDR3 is TGTGCCAGCAGACAGGGGGCGACTGGAAACACCATATATTTT.

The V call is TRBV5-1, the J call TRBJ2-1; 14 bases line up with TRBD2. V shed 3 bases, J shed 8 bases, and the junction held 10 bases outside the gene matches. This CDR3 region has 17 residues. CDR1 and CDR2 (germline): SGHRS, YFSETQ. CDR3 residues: CASSSGLAGGPGDEQFF. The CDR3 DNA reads TGCGCCAGCAGCTCTGGACTAGCGGGAGGCCCGGGTGATGAGCAGTTCTTC.

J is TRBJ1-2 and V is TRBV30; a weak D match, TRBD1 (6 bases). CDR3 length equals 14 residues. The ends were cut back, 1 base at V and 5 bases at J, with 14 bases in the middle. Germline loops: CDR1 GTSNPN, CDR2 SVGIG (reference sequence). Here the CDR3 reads CAWSDPRRGYGYTF. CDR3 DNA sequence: TGTGCCTGGAGTGACCCCCGCAGGGGATATGGCTACACCTTC.

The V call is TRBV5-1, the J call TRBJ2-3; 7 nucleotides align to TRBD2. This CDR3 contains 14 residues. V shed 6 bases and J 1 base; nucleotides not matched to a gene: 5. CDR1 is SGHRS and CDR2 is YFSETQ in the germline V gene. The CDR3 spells CASKAGAGTDTQYF. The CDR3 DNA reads TGCGCCAGCAAGGCGGGAGCGGGCACAGATACGCAGTATTTT.

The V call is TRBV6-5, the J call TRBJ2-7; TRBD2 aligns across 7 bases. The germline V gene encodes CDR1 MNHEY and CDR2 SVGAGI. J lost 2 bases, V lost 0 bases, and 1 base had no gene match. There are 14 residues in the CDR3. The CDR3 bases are TGTGCCAGCAGTTACTCTAGCGGGCCCTACGAGCAGTACTTC. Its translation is CASSYSSGPYEQYF.

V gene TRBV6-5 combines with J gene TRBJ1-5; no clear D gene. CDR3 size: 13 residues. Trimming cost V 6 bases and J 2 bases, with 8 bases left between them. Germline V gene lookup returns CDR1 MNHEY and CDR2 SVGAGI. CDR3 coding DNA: TGTGCCAGCAGGAGGCTGGGCAATCAGCCCCAGCATTTT. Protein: CASRRLGNQPQHF.

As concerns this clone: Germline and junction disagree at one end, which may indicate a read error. CDR3 protein: CASRPGQGQMDF. The CDR3 nucleotides read TGTGCCAGCAGGCCGGGACAGGGACAAATGGACTTC. The rearrangement joins TRBV28 to TRBJ2-7; 9 bases align to TRBD1. Germline CDR1 MDHEN, CDR2 SYDVKM. CDR3 length: 12 residues.

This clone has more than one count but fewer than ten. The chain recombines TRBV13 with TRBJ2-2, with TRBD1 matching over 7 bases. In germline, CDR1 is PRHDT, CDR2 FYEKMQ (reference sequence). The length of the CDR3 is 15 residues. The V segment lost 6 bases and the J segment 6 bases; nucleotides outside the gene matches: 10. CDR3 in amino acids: CASRLEQGKAGELFF. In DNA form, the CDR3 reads TGTGCCAGCAGACTAGAACAGGGGAAGGCCGGGGAGCTGTTTTTT.

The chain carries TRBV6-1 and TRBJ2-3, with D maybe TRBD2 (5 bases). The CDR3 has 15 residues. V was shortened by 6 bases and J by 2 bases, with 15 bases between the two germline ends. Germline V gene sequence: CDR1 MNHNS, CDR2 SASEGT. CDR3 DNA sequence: TGTGCCAGCAGAAATGGTGCGGGTACCACAGATACGCAGTATTTT. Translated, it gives CASRNGAGTTDTQYF.

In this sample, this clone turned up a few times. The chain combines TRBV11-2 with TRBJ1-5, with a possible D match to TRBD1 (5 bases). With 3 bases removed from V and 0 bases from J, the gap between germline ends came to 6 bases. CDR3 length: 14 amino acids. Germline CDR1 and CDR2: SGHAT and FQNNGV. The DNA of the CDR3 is TGTGCCAGCAGCTTGACAGATAGCAATCAGCCCCAGCATTTT. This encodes CASSLTDSNQPQHF. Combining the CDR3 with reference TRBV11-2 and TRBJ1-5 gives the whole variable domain EAGVAQSPRYKIIEKRQSVAFWCNPISGHATLYWYQQILGQGPKLLIQFQNNGVVDDSQLPKDRFSAERLKGVDSTLKIQPAKLEDSAVYLCASSLTDSNQPQHFGDGTRLSIL.

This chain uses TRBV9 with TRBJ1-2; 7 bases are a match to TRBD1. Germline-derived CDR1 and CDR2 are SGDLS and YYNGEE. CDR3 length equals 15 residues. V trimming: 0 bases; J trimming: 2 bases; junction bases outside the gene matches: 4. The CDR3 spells CASSVATTGNYGYTF. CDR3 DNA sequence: TGTGCCAGCAGCGTAGCCACGACAGGGAACTATGGCTACACCTTC.

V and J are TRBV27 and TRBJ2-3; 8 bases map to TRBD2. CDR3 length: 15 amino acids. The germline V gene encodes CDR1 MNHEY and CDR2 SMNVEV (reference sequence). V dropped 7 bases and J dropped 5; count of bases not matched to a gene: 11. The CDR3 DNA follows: TGTGCCAGCACTTACGGGAGGGCCGGTGGAGATACGCAGTATTTT. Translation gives CASTYGRAGGDTQYF.

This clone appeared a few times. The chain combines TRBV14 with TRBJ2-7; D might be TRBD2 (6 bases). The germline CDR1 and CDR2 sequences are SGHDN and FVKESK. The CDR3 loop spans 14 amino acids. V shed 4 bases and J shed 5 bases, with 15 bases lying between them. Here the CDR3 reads CASSPALGGDEQYF. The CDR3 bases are TGTGCCAGCAGCCCAGCTCTCGGAGGGGACGAGCAGTACTTC. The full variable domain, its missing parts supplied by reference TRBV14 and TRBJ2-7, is EAGVTQFPSHSVIEKGQTVTLRCDPISGHDNLYWYRRVMGKEIKFLLHFVKESKQDESGMPNNRFLAERTGGTYSTLKVQPAELEDSGVYFCASSPALGGDEQYFGPGTRLTVT.

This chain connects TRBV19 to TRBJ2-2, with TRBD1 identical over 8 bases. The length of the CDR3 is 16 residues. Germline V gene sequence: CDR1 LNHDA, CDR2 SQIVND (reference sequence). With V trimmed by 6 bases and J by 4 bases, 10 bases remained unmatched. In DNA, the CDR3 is TGTGCCAGTAGACCCGGGACAGGCACGATCACCGGGGAGCTGTTTTTT. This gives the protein CASRPGTGTITGELFF.

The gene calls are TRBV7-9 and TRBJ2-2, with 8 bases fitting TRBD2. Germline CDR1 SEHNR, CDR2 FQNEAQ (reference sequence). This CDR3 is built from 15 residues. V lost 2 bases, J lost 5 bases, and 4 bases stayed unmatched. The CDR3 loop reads CASSLQREGTGELFF. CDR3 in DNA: TGTGCCAGCAGCTTACAACGGGAGGGTACCGGGGAGCTGTTTTTT.

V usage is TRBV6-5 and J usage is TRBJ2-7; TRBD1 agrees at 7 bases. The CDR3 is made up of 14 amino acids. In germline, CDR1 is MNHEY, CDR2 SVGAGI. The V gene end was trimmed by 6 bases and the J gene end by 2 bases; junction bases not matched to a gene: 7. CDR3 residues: CASSHRDSTYEQYF. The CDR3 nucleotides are TGTGCCAGCAGCCACCGGGACAGTACCTACGAGCAGTACTTC.

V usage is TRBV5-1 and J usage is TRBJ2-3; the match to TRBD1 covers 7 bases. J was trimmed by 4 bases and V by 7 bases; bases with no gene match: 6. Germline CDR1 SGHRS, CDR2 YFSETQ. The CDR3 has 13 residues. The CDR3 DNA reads TGCGCCAGCTCCCAGGGGGAGCCAGATACGCAGTATTTT. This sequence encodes CASSQGEPDTQYF.

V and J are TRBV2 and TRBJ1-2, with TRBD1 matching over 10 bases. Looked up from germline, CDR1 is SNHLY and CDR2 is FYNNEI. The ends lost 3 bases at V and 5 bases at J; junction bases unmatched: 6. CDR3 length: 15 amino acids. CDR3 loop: CASSEGQGRGYGYTF. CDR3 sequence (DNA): TGTGCCAGCAGTGAGGGACAGGGGCGAGGTTATGGCTACACCTTC.

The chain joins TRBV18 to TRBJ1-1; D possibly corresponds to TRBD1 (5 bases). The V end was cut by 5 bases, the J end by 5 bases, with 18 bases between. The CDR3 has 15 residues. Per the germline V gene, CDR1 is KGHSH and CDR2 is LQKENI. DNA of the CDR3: TGTGCCAGCTCATATGGAGGGGTATCGGGGACTGAAGCTTTCTTT. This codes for CASSYGGVSGTEAFF. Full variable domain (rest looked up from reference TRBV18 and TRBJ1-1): NAGVMQNPRHLVRRRGQEARLRCSPMKGHSHVYWYRQLPEEGLKFMVYLQKENIIDESGMPKERFSAEFPKEGPSILRIQQVVRGDSAAYFCASSYGGVSGTEAFFGQGTRLTVV.